This T cell receptor (beta chain) was sequenced during a study of blood T cell repertoires in COVID-19. Study details: The samples span acute and convalescent COVID-19 from the United States, Italy and Spain. Nucleic acid was either cDNA or gDNA, and it came from T cells, B-cell-depleted T cells, or PBMCs.

Per the original methods: Nucleated cell counts were estimated from reference gene primer amplification. Measured with immunoSEQ multiplex PCR; TCRdb has only the in-frame clones, and not every one. The D gene and trimming were derived from the DNA, and the V and J assignments and clone size from that table. The sample carries a few hundred thousand clones, less than 90% recorded once. The CDR3 length is 13 residues. Germline loops: CDR1 LNHDA, CDR2 SQIVND (reference sequence). V was clipped by 2 bases and J by 7 bases, with 9 bases between them. The rearrangement links TRBV19 to TRBJ2-1, with TRBD1 as a possible D gene (5 bases). The sample was peripheral blood. This receptor was identified in a man aged 60 to 75 who had recovered from COVID-19. Here the CDR3 reads CASSILAGNEQFF. The CDR3 region has the DNA TGTGCCAGTAGTATATTAGCAGGGAATGAGCAGTTCTTC.